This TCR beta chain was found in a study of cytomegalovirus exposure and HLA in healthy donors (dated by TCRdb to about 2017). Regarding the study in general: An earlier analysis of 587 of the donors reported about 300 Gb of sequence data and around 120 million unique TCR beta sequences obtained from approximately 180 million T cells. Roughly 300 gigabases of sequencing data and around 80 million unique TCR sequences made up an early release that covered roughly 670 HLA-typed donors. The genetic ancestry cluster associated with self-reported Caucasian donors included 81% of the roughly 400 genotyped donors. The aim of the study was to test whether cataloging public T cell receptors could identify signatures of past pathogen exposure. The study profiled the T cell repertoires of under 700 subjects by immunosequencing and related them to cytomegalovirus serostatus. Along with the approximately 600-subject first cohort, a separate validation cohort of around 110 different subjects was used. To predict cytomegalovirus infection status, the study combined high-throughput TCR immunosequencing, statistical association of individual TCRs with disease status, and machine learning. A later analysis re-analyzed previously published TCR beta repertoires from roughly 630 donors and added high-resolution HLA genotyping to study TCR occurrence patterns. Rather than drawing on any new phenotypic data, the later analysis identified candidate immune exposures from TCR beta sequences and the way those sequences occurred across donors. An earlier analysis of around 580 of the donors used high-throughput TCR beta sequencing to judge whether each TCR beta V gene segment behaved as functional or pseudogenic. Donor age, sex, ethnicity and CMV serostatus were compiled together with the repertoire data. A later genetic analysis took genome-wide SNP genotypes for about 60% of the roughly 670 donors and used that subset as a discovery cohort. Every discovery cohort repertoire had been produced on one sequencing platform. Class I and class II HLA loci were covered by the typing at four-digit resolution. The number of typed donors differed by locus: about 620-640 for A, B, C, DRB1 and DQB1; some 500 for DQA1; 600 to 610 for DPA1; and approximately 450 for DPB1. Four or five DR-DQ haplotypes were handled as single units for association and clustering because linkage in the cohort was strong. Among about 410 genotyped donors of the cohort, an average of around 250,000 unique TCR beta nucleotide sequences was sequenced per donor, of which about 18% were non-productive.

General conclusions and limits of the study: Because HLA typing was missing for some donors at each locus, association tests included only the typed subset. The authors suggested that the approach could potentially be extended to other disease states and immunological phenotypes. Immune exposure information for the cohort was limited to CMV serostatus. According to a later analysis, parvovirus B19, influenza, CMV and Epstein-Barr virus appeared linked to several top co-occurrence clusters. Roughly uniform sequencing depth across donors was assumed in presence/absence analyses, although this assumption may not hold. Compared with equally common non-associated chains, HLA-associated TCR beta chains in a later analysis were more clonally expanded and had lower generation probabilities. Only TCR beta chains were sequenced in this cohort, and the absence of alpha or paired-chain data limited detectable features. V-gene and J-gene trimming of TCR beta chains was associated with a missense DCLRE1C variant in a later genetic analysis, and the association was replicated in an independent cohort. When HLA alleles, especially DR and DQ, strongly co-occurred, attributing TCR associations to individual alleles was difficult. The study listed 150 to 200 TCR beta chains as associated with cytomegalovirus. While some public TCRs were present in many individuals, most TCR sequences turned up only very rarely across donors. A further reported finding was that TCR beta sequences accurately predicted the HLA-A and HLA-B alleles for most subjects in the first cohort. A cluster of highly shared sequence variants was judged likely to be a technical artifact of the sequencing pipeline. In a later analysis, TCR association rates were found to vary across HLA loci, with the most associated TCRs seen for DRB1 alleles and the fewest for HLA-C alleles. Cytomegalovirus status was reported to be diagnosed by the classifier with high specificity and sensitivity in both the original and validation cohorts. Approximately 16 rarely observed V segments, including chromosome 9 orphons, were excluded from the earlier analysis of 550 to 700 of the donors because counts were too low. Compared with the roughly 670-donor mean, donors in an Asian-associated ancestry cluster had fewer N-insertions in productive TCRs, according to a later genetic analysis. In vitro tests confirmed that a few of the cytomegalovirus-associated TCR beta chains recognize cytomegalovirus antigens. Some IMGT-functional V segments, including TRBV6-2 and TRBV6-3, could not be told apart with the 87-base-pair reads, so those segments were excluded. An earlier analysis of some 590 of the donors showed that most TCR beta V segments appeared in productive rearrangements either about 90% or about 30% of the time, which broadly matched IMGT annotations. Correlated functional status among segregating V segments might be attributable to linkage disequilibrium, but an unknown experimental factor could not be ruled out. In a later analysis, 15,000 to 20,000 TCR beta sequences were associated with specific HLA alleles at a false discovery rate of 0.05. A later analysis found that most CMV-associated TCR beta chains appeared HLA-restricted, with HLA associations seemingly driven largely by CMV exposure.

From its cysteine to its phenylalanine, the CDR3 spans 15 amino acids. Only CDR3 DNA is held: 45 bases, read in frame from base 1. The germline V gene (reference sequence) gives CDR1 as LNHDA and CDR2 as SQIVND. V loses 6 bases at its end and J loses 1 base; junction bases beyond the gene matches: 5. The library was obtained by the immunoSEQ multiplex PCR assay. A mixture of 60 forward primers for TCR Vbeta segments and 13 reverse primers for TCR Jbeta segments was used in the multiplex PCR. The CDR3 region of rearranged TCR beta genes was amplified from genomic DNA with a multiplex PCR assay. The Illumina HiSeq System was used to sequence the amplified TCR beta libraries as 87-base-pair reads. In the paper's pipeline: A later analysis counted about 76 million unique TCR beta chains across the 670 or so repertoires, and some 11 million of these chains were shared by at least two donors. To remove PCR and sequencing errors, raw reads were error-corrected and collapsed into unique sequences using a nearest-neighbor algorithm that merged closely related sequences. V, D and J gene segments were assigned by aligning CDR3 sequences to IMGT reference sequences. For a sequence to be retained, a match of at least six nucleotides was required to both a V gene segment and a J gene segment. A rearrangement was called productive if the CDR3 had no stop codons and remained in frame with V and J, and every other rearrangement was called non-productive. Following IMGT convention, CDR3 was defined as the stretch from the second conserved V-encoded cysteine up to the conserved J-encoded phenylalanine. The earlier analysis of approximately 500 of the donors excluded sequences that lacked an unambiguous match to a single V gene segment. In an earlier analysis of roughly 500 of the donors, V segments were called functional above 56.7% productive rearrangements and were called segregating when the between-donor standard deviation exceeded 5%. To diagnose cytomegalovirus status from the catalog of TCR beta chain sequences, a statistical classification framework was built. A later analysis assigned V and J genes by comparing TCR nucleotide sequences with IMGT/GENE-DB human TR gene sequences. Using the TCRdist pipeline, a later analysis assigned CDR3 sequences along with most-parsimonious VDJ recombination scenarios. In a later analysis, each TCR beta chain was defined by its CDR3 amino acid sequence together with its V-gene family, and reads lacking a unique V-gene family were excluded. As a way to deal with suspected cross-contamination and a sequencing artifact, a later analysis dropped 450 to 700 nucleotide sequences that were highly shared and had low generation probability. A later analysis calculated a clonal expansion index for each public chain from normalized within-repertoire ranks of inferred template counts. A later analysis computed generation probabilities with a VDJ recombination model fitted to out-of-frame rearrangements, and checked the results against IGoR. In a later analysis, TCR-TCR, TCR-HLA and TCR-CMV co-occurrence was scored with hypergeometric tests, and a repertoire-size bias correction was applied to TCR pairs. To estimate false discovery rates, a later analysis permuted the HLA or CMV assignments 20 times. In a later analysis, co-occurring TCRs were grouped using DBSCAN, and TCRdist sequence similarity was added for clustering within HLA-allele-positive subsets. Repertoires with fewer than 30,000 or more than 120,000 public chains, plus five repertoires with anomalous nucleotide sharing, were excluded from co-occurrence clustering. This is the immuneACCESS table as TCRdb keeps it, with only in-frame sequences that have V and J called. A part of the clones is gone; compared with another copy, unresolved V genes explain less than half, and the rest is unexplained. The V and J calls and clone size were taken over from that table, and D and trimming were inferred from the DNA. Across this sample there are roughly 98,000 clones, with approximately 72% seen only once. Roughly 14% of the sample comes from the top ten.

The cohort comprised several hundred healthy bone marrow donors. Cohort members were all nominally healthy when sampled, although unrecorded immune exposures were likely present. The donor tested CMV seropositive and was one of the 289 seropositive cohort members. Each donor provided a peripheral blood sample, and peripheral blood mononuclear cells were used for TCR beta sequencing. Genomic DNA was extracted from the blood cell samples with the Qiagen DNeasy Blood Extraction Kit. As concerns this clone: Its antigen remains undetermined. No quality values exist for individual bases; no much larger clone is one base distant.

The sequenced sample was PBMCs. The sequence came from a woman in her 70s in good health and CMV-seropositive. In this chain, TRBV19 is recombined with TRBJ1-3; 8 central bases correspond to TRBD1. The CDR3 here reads CASSRRQGSGNTIYF. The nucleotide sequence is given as TGTGCCAGTAGCCGAAGACAGGGGTCTGGAAACACCATATATTTT.